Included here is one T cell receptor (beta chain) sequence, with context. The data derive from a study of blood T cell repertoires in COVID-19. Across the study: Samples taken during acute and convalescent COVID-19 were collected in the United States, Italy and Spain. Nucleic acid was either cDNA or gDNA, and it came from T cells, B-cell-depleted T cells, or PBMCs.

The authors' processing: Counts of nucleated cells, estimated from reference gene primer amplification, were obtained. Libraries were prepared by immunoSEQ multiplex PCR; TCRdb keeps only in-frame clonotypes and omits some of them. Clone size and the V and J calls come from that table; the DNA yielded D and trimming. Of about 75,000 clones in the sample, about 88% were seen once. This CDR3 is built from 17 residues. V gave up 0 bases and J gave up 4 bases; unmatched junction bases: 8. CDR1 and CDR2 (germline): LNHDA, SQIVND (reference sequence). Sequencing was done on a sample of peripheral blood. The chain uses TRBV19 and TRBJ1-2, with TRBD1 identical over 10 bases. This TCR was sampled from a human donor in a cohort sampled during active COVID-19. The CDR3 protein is CASSIDRTGGLTYGYTF. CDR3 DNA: TGTGCCAGTAGTATAGACCGGACAGGGGGTCTCACCTATGGCTACACCTTC. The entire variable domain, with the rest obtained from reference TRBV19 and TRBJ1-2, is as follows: DGGITQSPKYLFRKEGQNVTLSCEQNLNHDAMYWYRQDPGQGLRLIYYSQIVNDFQKGDIAEGYSVSREKKESFPLTVTSAQKNPTAFYLCASSIDRTGGLTYGYTFGSGTRLTVV.